These T cell receptor beta chains were read from a single sample in a study of blood T cell repertoires in COVID-19. This table comes from immunoSEQ multiplex PCR, and its TCRdb copy is limited to in-frame clones, with some not included. The sample holds under 500,000 clones, roughly 87% seen once. Sequencing was done on a sample of PBMCs or T cells enriched from blood (not recorded which). The receptors were sampled from a woman aged 18-30 years with acute COVID-19. The conserved cysteine and the conserved F or W are not part of the CDR3 here. Fields, in order: CDR3 protein, clone size, V gene. Size is omitted from some rows. Given values are once, few, many or a class for expanded clones.

cdr3_aa: ASSLLRASYEQY
clone_size: NA
v_call: TRBV6-2/TRBV6-3

cdr3_aa: ASSEGDRGPVWVEQY
clone_size: NA
v_call: TRBV6-1

cdr3_aa: SVAPEREPYEQY
clone_size: NA
v_call: TRBV29-1

cdr3_aa: ASSSHDRFDQPQH
clone_size: once
v_call: TRBV19

cdr3_aa: ASSRGGTGNTEAF
clone_size: NA
v_call: TRBV14

cdr3_aa: ASSSSSSGGLAY
clone_size: NA
v_call: TRBV6-6

cdr3_aa: AISGTALRGYT
clone_size: NA
v_call: TRBV10-3

cdr3_aa: ASSRWPGEGGYT
clone_size: NA
v_call: TRBV5-5

cdr3_aa: ASRTGTGIDHGYT
clone_size: NA
v_call: TRBV7-3

cdr3_aa: ASSLGPSGYSYNEQF
clone_size: NA
v_call: TRBV7-6

cdr3_aa: ASSTYPGTGKF
clone_size: NA
v_call: TRBV7-2

cdr3_aa: ASSLDMRQGQGETQY
clone_size: NA
v_call: TRBV11-2

cdr3_aa: ASSLLSSGSQNEQF
clone_size: NA
v_call: TRBV18

cdr3_aa: ASSLLYSISGEKLF
clone_size: NA
v_call: TRBV11-2

cdr3_aa: ASRDTSTDTQY
clone_size: NA
v_call: TRBV19

cdr3_aa: ASSLSGQGLDSPLH
clone_size: NA
v_call: TRBV28

cdr3_aa: ASSLGGDYGYT
clone_size: NA
v_call: TRBV12-3/TRBV12-4

cdr3_aa: ASSQDSGGHGYT
clone_size: NA
v_call: TRBV3-1/TRBV3-2

cdr3_aa: SAAKAGTYGYT
clone_size: NA
v_call: TRBV29-1

cdr3_aa: AWSLQFQGGYT
clone_size: NA
v_call: TRBV30

cdr3_aa: ASSSRQDDQPQH
clone_size: NA
v_call: TRBV28